These 24 T cell receptor beta chains originate from one sample sequenced in a study of shared clonotypes between healthy human individuals. Data came from immunoSEQ multiplex PCR; TCRdb stores just in-frame clones and leaves some out. This table holds roughly 1,800,000 clones, about 95% found once. Naive CD8 cells were CD45RO-negative, positively selected for CCR7, excluding terminally differentiated effector memory CD45RA+ cells. Sequencing was done on a sample of naive CD8+ T cells sorted from blood. Source of these receptors: a man between 18 and 29 years old in good health.

The chain carries TRBV19 and TRBJ2-2; a weak D match, TRBD1 (5 bases). This CDR3 has 13 residues. Germline V gene lookup returns CDR1 LNHDA and CDR2 SQIVND (reference sequence). Trimming took off 6 bases at V and 1 base at J, with 6 bases between the two ends. CDR3 coding DNA: TGTGCCAGTAGACAGGAGAACACCGGGGAGCTGTTTTTT. This gives the protein CASRQENTGELFF.

The rearrangement links TRBV4-3 to TRBJ2-7; the D gene is possibly TRBD1 (6 bases). V lost 1 base and J lost 0, with 16 bases in between. This CDR3 has 17 residues. Per the germline V gene, CDR1 is LGHNA and CDR2 is YSLEER. CDR3: CASSQVYRTDNSYEQYF. CDR3 nucleotide sequence: TGCGCCAGCAGCCAAGTTTATAGGACAGATAACTCCTACGAGCAGTACTTC.

This clone has a single count. The gene calls are TRBV27 and TRBJ2-1; tentatively, D is TRBD1 or TRBD2 (6 bases each). The CDR3 is 16 amino acids. Per germline, CDR1 MNHEY and CDR2 SMNVEV (reference sequence). The ends were cut back, 3 bases at V and 7 bases at J, with 19 bases in the middle. The CDR3 DNA is TGTGCCAGCAGTTTTCAGAAGGGGGGTCCGAGGAATGAGCAGTTCTTC. As protein: CASSFQKGGPRNEQFF.

The J gene is TRBJ2-3, the V gene TRBV7-9; 8 bases are a match to TRBD2. CDR1 and CDR2 (germline): SEHNR, FQNEAQ (reference sequence). Trimming at V came to 4 bases and at J to 2 bases, leaving 5 bases not matched to a gene. The CDR3 loop spans 15 amino acids. The CDR3 DNA reads as TGTGCCAGCAGCTCTGTAGCGGGGACCACAGATACGCAGTATTTT. Protein: CASSSVAGTTDTQYF.

The rearrangement joins TRBV2 to TRBJ2-3, with 13 bases matching TRBD2. After removal of 6 bases from V and 8 bases from J, the junction contained 11 bases not matched to a gene. The V gene's germline CDR1 is SNHLY and CDR2 FYNNEI. The CDR3 runs 16 residues. CDR3 sequence: CASRGPGLAGVSTQYF. As DNA, the CDR3 is TGTGCCAGCAGGGGCCCTGGACTAGCGGGGGTTAGTACGCAGTATTTT.

The V gene is TRBV12-5, the J gene TRBJ1-2; D possibly corresponds to TRBD1 (6 bases). The ends were cut back, 4 bases at V and 6 bases at J, with 24 bases in the middle. The germline CDR1 and CDR2 sequences are LGHNT and FRNRAP. This CDR3 has 17 residues. Here the CDR3 DNA reads TGTGCTAGTGGTTCGACCTCGATGGACAGTTTTGTAGATGGCTACACCTTC. Its protein is CASGSTSMDSFVDGYTF. Full variable domain (rest looked up from reference TRBV12-5 and TRBJ1-2): DARVTQTPRHKVTEMGQEVTMRCQPILGHNTVFWYRQTMMQGLELLAYFRNRAPLDDSGMPKDRFSAEMPDATLATLKIQPSEPRDSAVYFCASGSTSMDSFVDGYTFGSGTRLTVV.

This sequence joins TRBV27 and TRBJ2-6, with D tentatively TRBD1 (6 bases). The CDR3 consists of 23 residues. The germline gives CDR1 MNHEY, CDR2 SMNVEV (reference sequence). Trimming removed 0 bases at V and 0 bases at J, with 27 bases between. CDR3 in amino acids: CASSLSGPTRITGILSGANVLTF. The CDR3 DNA is TGTGCCAGCAGTTTATCAGGCCCCACCCGTATCACAGGGATCCTCTCTGGGGCCAACGTCCTGACTTTC.

The chain uses TRBV28 and TRBJ2-7; TRBD2 matches 8 bases. This CDR3 comprises 14 residues. Trimming cost V 6 bases and J 7 bases; bases outside gene matches: 11. CDR1 is MDHEN, CDR2 SYDVKM, per germline. DNA of the CDR3: TGTGCCAGCAGCCCGGGCGGGGGGTCGCAAGAGCAGTACTTC. Protein sequence: CASSPGGGSQEQYF.

The J gene is TRBJ2-7, the V gene TRBV6-5; D is uncertain. The V gene lost 8 bases and the J gene lost 4 bases, with 12 bases spanning the gap. Germline CDR1 is MNHEY and CDR2 is SVGAGI. The CDR3 runs 12 residues. DNA for the CDR3: TGTGCCAGCGCCGTCGACGGTTACGAGCAGTACTTC. Translating gives CASAVDGYEQYF.

The rearrangement links TRBV30 to TRBJ2-7; D is unresolved. Per the germline V gene, CDR1 is GTSNPN and CDR2 is SVGIG (reference sequence). V was cut by 1 base and J by 6 bases, with 7 bases left in between. The CDR3 contains 11 residues. The CDR3 loop reads CAWSASLEQYF. The CDR3, as DNA: TGTGCCTGGAGTGCCTCCCTCGAGCAGTACTTC.

The chain uses TRBV6-1 and TRBJ2-1; D call uncertain. V lost 2 bases and J 4 bases, leaving 15 bases between the germline ends. The CDR3 totals 16 residues. Germline CDR1 and CDR2: MNHNS and SASEGT. In DNA, the CDR3 is TGTGCCAGCAGTGAACCCGCACTTACTATTTACAATGAGCAGTTCTTC. Translated: CASSEPALTIYNEQFF.

This chain links TRBV7-9 with TRBJ1-1; TRBD1 is a possible D gene (5 bases). V was pared by 6 bases and J by 3 bases, with 14 bases between. CDR3 length equals 14 residues. The germline CDR1 and CDR2 sequences are SEHNR and FQNEAQ (reference sequence). The CDR3 nucleotides are TGTGCCAGCAGTCACCGGGGCGATCACACTGAAGCTTTCTTT. Translated, it gives CASSHRGDHTEAFF.

The chain links TRBV11-1 to TRBJ2-5; TRBD2 agrees at 9 bases. The length of the CDR3 is 16 residues. The junction had 11 bases not matched to a gene; V was cut back by 4 bases and J by 5 bases. Germline loops: CDR1 SGHAT, CDR2 FQDESV (reference sequence). The CDR3, as DNA: TGTGCCAGCAGCTCCCTTCTAGCGGGGCCCGAGGAGACCCAGTACTTC. As protein: CASSSLLAGPEETQYF.

The chain uses TRBV7-2 and TRBJ2-5; 15 bases are shared with TRBD2. The ends lost 5 bases at V and 0 bases at J; junction bases unmatched: 10. CDR1 SGHTA and CDR2 FQGNSA come from the germline V gene. This CDR3 is 19 amino acids long. CDR3 residues: CASSASGTSGRPYQETQYF. The CDR3 coding sequence is TGTGCCAGCAGCGCCTCCGGGACTAGCGGGAGGCCATACCAAGAGACCCAGTACTTC. The whole variable domain, remainder taken from reference TRBV7-2 and TRBJ2-5, is GAGVSQSPSNKVTEKGKDVELRCDPISGHTALYWYRQSLGQGLEFLIYFQGNSAPDKSGLPSDRFSAERTGGSVSTLTIQRTQQEDSAVYLCASSASGTSGRPYQETQYFGPGTRLLVL.

The chain uses TRBV5-6 and TRBJ1-2, with TRBD1 matching 9 bases. The ends lost 2 bases at V and 8 bases at J; junction bases unmatched: 7. The CDR3 is made up of 14 amino acids. Germline CDR1 SGHDT, CDR2 YYEEEE. CDR3 in amino acids: CASSFGTGLGGYTF. CDR3 in DNA: TGTGCCAGCAGCTTCGGGACAGGGTTGGGAGGCTACACCTTC.

This chain connects TRBV9 to TRBJ2-7; 9 bases fit TRBD1. The germline CDR1 and CDR2 sequences are SGDLS and YYNGEE. This CDR3 region has 15 residues. With 3 bases clipped from V and 6 bases from J, the junction kept 10 bases outside the gene matches. CDR3 coding DNA: TGTGCCAGCAGCGGCAGCCGGGACAGGGTTTCCGAGCAGTACTTC. This gives the protein CASSGSRDRVSEQYF.

The rearrangement links TRBV6-1 to TRBJ1-6, with 9 positions matching TRBD1. This CDR3 has 15 amino acids. The V and J ends lost 7 bases and 5 bases, in that order; junction bases with no gene match: 6. CDR1 and CDR2 (germline): MNHNS, SASEGT. CDR3 loop: CASTSWTGDNSPLHF. In nucleotides, the CDR3 is TGTGCCAGCACCTCTTGGACAGGGGATAATTCACCCCTCCACTTT.

V is TRBV27 and J is TRBJ2-1, with D perhaps TRBD1 or TRBD2 (5 bases each). The CDR3 contains 15 residues. The V end was cut by 7 bases, the J end by 1 base, with 14 bases between. Looked up from germline, CDR1 is MNHEY and CDR2 is SMNVEV (reference sequence). The CDR3 sequence is CASNSEGFSYNEQFF. CDR3 coding DNA: TGTGCCAGCAACTCCGAGGGGTTTTCCTACAATGAGCAGTTCTTC.

In DNA, the CDR3 is TGTGCCAGCAGCGTAGAGCTCCTGCGGGGCAGCAATCAGCCCCAGCATTTT. This encodes CASSVELLRGSNQPQHF. This chain joins TRBV9 and TRBJ1-5, with D maybe TRBD1 (5 bases). Trimming shortened V by 0 bases and J by 1 base, and 14 bases separated the two germline ends. Germline CDR1 is SGDLS and CDR2 is YYNGEE. The CDR3 is 17 amino acids.

V and J are TRBV7-2 and TRBJ2-3; D is unresolved. Germline-derived CDR1 and CDR2 are SGHTA and FQGNSA. The CDR3 has 16 residues. Between the trimmed V and J ends, which lost 1 base and 1 base, there was a span of 12 bases. CDR3 in DNA: TGTGCCAGCAGCTTAGGAGGAAGGGTACGCACAGATACGCAGTATTTT. It is translated as CASSLGGRVRTDTQYF.

CDR3 nucleotides: TGTGCCAGCAGTTTATCGTCTGGCATTCCGTACGAGCAGTACTTC. Its protein is CASSLSSGIPYEQYF. The chain recombines TRBV28 with TRBJ2-7, with no clear D. The CDR3 has 15 amino acids. With 1 base removed from V and 4 bases from J, the gap between germline ends came to 14 bases. Germline loops: CDR1 MDHEN, CDR2 SYDVKM.

CDR3 sequence (DNA): TGTGCCAGCAGCCAAGATCTATCGAGCTCCTACGAGCAGTACTTC. Amino acid sequence: CASSQDLSSSYEQYF. V and J are TRBV4-2 and TRBJ2-7; D not resolved. The CDR3 contains 15 residues. Germline V gene sequence: CDR1 LGHNA, CDR2 YNFKEQ. V shed 0 bases and J shed 0 bases, with 9 bases lying between them.

The chain employs TRBV5-5 and TRBJ1-6; D uncertain. The CDR3 consists of 17 residues. The germline V gene encodes CDR1 SGHKS and CDR2 YYEKEE (reference sequence). V dropped 4 bases and J dropped 5 bases, with 19 bases sitting between them. In nucleotides, the CDR3 is TGTGCCAGCAGCACAGACACAACCTCCTTAGATAATTCACCCCTCCACTTT. It is translated as CASSTDTTSLDNSPLHF.

The V call is TRBV5-8, the J call TRBJ2-7; no clear D. The V end was cut by 1 base, the J end by 0 bases, with 11 bases between. Germline V CDR1 and CDR2: SGHTS, YDEGEE. The CDR3 runs 15 residues. CDR3 amino acids: CASSLWAGASYEQYF. In DNA form, the CDR3 reads TGTGCCAGCAGCTTGTGGGCAGGAGCCTCCTACGAGCAGTACTTC.